This T cell receptor beta chain was retrieved from a study of T cell repertoires in cytomegalovirus infection. This clonotype was seen more than once but under ten times. Its antigen remains unidentified. General study results and limits: The study found HLA-C-restricted CMV-specific TCR beta clonotypes dominating the ex vivo response. Totalled public TCR beta family frequency picked out people who carried CMV plus the relevant HLA.

One entry per CDR3 protein results from TCRdb running MiXCR on the reads. This table has 900,000 to 950,000 distinct CDR3 sequences, roughly a third appearing once. The sample here was cultured CD8+ T cells from PBMCs, taken from culture after CMV antigen stimulation. This clonotype was obtained from a human donor in good health (CMV status not recorded). Some clones in this sample may be carry-over from other donors' samples.

The DNA of the CDR3 is TGTGCCAGCAGCTTAATTGGGCCGGGCGGGGAGCTGTTTTTT. It encodes CASSLIGPGGELFF. The chain couples TRBV7-3 to TRBJ2-2, with D unresolved. CDR1 SGHTA and CDR2 FQGTGA come from the germline V gene. The CDR3 sequence is 14 residues long. Deletions cut 1 base from V and 7 bases from J, with 10 bases between.